This passage covers 24 T cell receptor beta chains from one sample sequenced in a study of neoadjuvant anti-PD-1 for oral cavity cancer (dated by TCRdb to 2020 to 2022). Reading the label with the study, this specimen's time point is: before neoadjuvant nivolumab. The library relied on the immunoSEQ multiplex PCR assay. TCRdb limited this immuneACCESS table to in-frame rearrangements with V and J called. A share of clones is missing; checked studies link under half to unresolved V genes, and the rest is unexplained. This sample is represented by under 85,000 clones; about 80% of them were singletons. The biggest ten clones account for roughly 3% of the sample. The sample was PBMCs, taken before nivolumab (anti-PD-1) treatment. The receptors shown here come from a person aged 40-85 years with oral cavity squamous cell carcinoma.

V and J are TRBV4-1 and TRBJ1-5, with D possibly TRBD1 on 5 matching bases. Germline lookup yields CDR1 MGHRA and CDR2 YSYEKL. Trimming took 0 bases from V and 4 from J, leaving 13 bases between them. The CDR3 sequence is 16 residues long. CDR3 nucleotide sequence: TGCGCCAGCAGCCAAGATGGATCCGGGGGTAATCAGCCCCAGCATTTT. It codes for CASSQDGSGGNQPQHF.

The rearrangement links TRBV6-6 to TRBJ1-5, with unresolved D. This CDR3 is 16 amino acids long. From germline, CDR1 is MNHNY and CDR2 SVGAGI (reference sequence). Trimming stripped 6 bases from V and 5 bases from J, with 20 bases between. CDR3 region: CASSIPGDLRDQPQHF. The CDR3 nucleotides read TGTGCCAGCAGCATCCCCGGGGATTTGAGGGATCAGCCCCAGCATTTT.

J is TRBJ1-1 and V is TRBV5-6; D call uncertain. This CDR3 is built from 16 residues. Per germline, CDR1 SGHDT and CDR2 YYEEEE. Trimming removed 4 bases at V and 1 base at J, with 17 bases between. The CDR3 protein is CASSGTTSRGNTEAFF. DNA of the CDR3: TGTGCCAGCAGCGGAACCACCTCACGGGGGAACACTGAAGCTTTCTTT.

This chain links TRBV29-1 with TRBJ2-1; a possible D gene is TRBD2 (5 bases). V gave up 7 bases and J gave up 2 bases, with 9 bases separating them. The V gene's germline CDR1 is SQVTM and CDR2 ANQGSEA. This CDR3 has 12 residues. The DNA for the CDR3 is TGCAGCGCTGGAGGTACCTACAATGAGCAGTTCTTC. It encodes CSAGGTYNEQFF.

The CDR3 DNA reads as TGCGCCAGCAGTGGGGAAAGGACTGAAGCTTTCTTT. Protein product: CASSGERTEAFF. This sequence joins TRBV10-2 and TRBJ1-1, with D unresolved. CDR3 length equals 12 residues. Between the trimmed V and J ends, which lost 4 bases and 5 bases, there was a span of 8 bases. CDR1 WSHSY and CDR2 SAAADI come from the germline V gene.

The chain carries TRBV5-4 and TRBJ2-7, with TRBD2 matching 12 bases. The germline V gene has CDR1 SGHNT and CDR2 YYREEE (reference sequence). V lost 3 bases to trimming and J lost 2 bases; unmatched junction nucleotides: 9. CDR3 length: 17 residues. The CDR3 reads CASSSGATSGSTYEQYF. The CDR3 DNA sequence: TGTGCCAGCAGCTCCGGGGCGACTAGCGGGAGTACCTACGAGCAGTACTTC.

The rearrangement uses TRBV5-1 and TRBJ2-7, with TRBD2 as a possible D gene (6 bases). The germline CDR1 and CDR2 sequences are SGHRS and YFSETQ. The CDR3 totals 13 residues. V lost 4 bases, J lost 6 bases, and 14 bases lay in between. CDR3: CASSPGEWAEQYF. The CDR3 nucleotides are TGCGCCAGCAGCCCGGGGGAGTGGGCCGAGCAGTACTTC. Together with reference TRBV5-1 and TRBJ2-7, the CDR3 gives the full variable domain: KAGVTQTPRYLIKTRGQQVTLSCSPISGHRSVSWYQQTPGQGLQFLFEYFSETQRNKGNFPGRFSGRQFSNSRSEMNVSTLELGDSALYLCASSPGEWAEQYFGPGTRLTVT.

The rearrangement links TRBV25-1 to TRBJ2-2, with D maybe TRBD1 (6 bases). The germline CDR1 and CDR2 sequences are MGHDK and SYGVNS. The CDR3 length is 16 residues. V lost 1 base to trimming and J lost 3 bases, with 12 bases between them. CDR3 in DNA: TGTGCCAGCAGTGAATGGCTGGGGGCGGACACCGGGGAGCTGTTTTTT. This codes for CASSEWLGADTGELFF.

In this sample, this clone turned up once. The rearrangement uses TRBV5-1 and TRBJ2-7; no clear D gene. Per germline, CDR1 SGHRS and CDR2 YFSETQ. V lost 2 bases and J 3 bases, leaving 12 bases between the germline ends. The CDR3 extends over 14 amino acids. The CDR3 DNA is TGCGCCAGCAGCTTTGACATAACCCTCTACGAGCAGTACTTC. Translating it yields CASSFDITLYEQYF.

This clone turned up a few times. The rearrangement uses TRBV2 and TRBJ2-5; the D gene is possibly TRBD1 (6 bases). The CDR3 loop spans 15 amino acids. Trimming removed 0 bases from V and 2 bases from J, with 10 bases in between. Looked up from germline, CDR1 is SNHLY and CDR2 is FYNNEI. CDR3: CASSEARQVQETQYF. CDR3 bases: TGTGCCAGCAGTGAAGCCAGACAGGTTCAAGAGACCCAGTACTTC.

The rearrangement joins TRBV6-5 to TRBJ1-1; 7 nucleotides agree with TRBD1. The germline CDR1 and CDR2 sequences are MNHEY and SVGAGI. The CDR3 sequence is 15 residues long. The V segment lost 6 bases and the J segment 0 bases; nucleotides outside the gene matches: 7. CDR3 sequence reads: CASRRKGQMNTEAFF. CDR3 DNA: TGTGCCAGCAGACGAAAGGGACAGATGAACACTGAAGCTTTCTTT.

This clone has only a few counts. This chain joins TRBV27 and TRBJ2-5; tentative D call: TRBD1 (6 bases). Trimming shortened V by 4 bases and J by 7 bases, and 16 bases separated the two germline ends. CDR1 and CDR2 from the germline V gene are MNHEY and SMNVEV (reference sequence). This CDR3 comprises 14 residues. CDR3 DNA sequence: TGTGCCAGCAGTTCCCCTAACAGGGCCGGGACCCAGTACTTC. Its translation is CASSSPNRAGTQYF.

This clone was seen a single time. The genes are TRBV2 and TRBJ2-7; 10 positions agree with TRBD1. After removal of 6 bases from V and 3 bases from J, the junction contained 2 bases not matched to a gene. The CDR3 consists of 13 residues. Germline V CDR1 and CDR2: SNHLY, FYNNEI. CDR3 amino acids: CASSGDRGYEQYF. The CDR3 nucleotides read TGTGCCAGCAGCGGGGACAGGGGCTACGAGCAGTACTTC.

The chain carries TRBV10-3 and TRBJ2-7; 9 bases match TRBD2. Germline CDR1 reads ENHRY; CDR2 reads SYGVKD. CDR3 length: 13 amino acids. Trimming took 7 bases from V and 5 from J; bases not matched to a gene: 6. DNA for the CDR3: TGTGCCATCATGGGCGGGAGGGACGACGAGCAGTACTTC. It specifies CAIMGGRDDEQYF.

The chain links TRBV27 to TRBJ2-5; 11 bases map to TRBD2. The CDR3 is 16 amino acids. The trim removed 6 bases at V and 5 bases at J, leaving 11 bases unmatched. CDR1 and CDR2 (germline): MNHEY, SMNVEV (reference sequence). The CDR3, as DNA: TGTGCCAGCAGGCGCCACCTAGCGGGAGGTGGGGAGACCCAGTACTTC. Amino acids: CASRRHLAGGGETQYF.

The chain employs TRBV5-5 and TRBJ2-1; D ambiguous. The CDR3 contains 13 residues. V was cut by 0 bases and J by 11 bases, with 12 bases left in between. Germline V CDR1 and CDR2: SGHKS, YYEKEE (reference sequence). The CDR3 DNA reads TGTGCCAGCAGCTTGGGGGCAGATGGACAGCAGTTCTTC. Protein: CASSLGADGQQFF.

The chain combines TRBV30 with TRBJ2-1; 7 bases line up with TRBD2. The CDR3 consists of 13 residues. The trim removed 3 bases at V and 6 bases at J, leaving 5 bases unmatched. Germline CDR1 GTSNPN, CDR2 SVGIG (reference sequence). Written as DNA, the CDR3 is TGTGCCTGGAGGCGAGGGAGGGCCAATGAGCAGTTCTTC. It translates to CAWRRGRANEQFF.

The CDR3 reads CAISESKGFQAFF. CDR3 coding DNA: TGTGCCATCAGTGAGTCTAAGGGGTTTCAAGCTTTCTTT. The rearrangement joins TRBV10-3 to TRBJ1-1, with D possibly being TRBD1 (5 bases). CDR3 size: 13 residues. V lost 0 bases, J lost 9 bases, and 11 bases lay in between. CDR1 is ENHRY and CDR2 is SYGVKD in the germline V gene.

The chain employs TRBV19 and TRBJ2-7; 9 bases agree with TRBD1. V shed 1 base, J shed 2 bases, and the junction held 3 bases outside the gene matches. Germline V gene data show CDR1 as LNHDA and CDR2 as SQIVND (reference sequence). The CDR3 loop spans 15 amino acids. The CDR3 region has the DNA TGTGCCAGTAGTATAGGGGGACAGGGCCCCTACGAGCAGTACTTC. Translated: CASSIGGQGPYEQYF. Complete variable domain (other parts from reference TRBV19 and TRBJ2-7): DGGITQSPKYLFRKEGQNVTLSCEQNLNHDAMYWYRQDPGQGLRLIYYSQIVNDFQKGDIAEGYSVSREKKESFPLTVTSAQKNPTAFYLCASSIGGQGPYEQYFGPGTRLTVT.

Only a few counts were recorded for this clone. This chain joins TRBV15 and TRBJ2-1, with 9 nucleotides matching TRBD2. After removal of 0 bases from V and 5 bases from J, the junction contained 8 bases not matched to a gene. Germline V CDR1 and CDR2: LNHNV, YYDKDF (reference sequence). The CDR3 totals 17 residues. The CDR3 coding sequence is TGTGCCACCAGCAGAGATCTGCTAGCGGGAACTAACAATGAGCAGTTCTTC. Protein product: CATSRDLLAGTNNEQFF.

As for this clone: Other DNA sequences in the same sample also yield this CDR3. V and J are TRBV30 and TRBJ1-2, with a possible D match to TRBD1 (6 bases). The germline gives CDR1 GTSNPN, CDR2 SVGIG (reference sequence). The CDR3 is 11 residues long. The germline V and J ends were trimmed by 1 base and 8 bases, with 8 bases remaining between them. This CDR3 is CAWSEGVGYTF. The CDR3 nucleotides read TGTGCCTGGAGTGAGGGGGTCGGCTACACCTTC.

The genes are TRBV19 and TRBJ2-2, with TRBD1 matching 9 bases. Germline V CDR1 and CDR2: LNHDA, SQIVND (reference sequence). CDR3 size: 15 residues. V lost 7 bases, J lost 3 bases, and 6 bases stayed unmatched. CDR3 amino acids: CASTRWDRDTGELFF. CDR3 sequence (DNA): TGTGCCAGTACCCGATGGGACAGGGACACCGGGGAGCTGTTTTTT.

The chain employs TRBV2 and TRBJ1-1, with D perhaps TRBD1 (5 bases). The CDR3 spans 13 residues. With 8 bases removed from V and 1 base from J, the gap between germline ends came to 11 bases. The germline V gene has CDR1 SNHLY and CDR2 FYNNEI. For the CDR3, the DNA is TGTGCCAGCTTTGGGGCGGCGAACACTGAAGCTTTCTTT. Protein sequence: CASFGAANTEAFF.

The J gene is TRBJ2-4, the V gene TRBV5-6, with D tentatively TRBD1 (6 bases). The V end was cut by 3 bases, the J end by 7 bases, with 14 bases between. Germline CDR1 and CDR2: SGHDT and YYEEEE. The CDR3 contains 14 residues. The chain's CDR3 is CASSWKDSMNIQYF. CDR3 in DNA: TGTGCCAGCAGCTGGAAGGACAGTATGAACATTCAGTACTTC.